A selection of T cell receptor beta chains follows, all from one sample in a study of T-cell memory formation after mild COVID-19. TCRdb reprocessed the 5' RACE reads via MiXCR and lists one record per CDR3 protein. The sample comprises fewer than 550,000 distinct CDR3 sequences, about 20% of which are singletons, and 8.4% rests with the top ten. The specimen was PBMCs or a T cell subset sorted from them (not recorded which). These receptors were taken from an adult woman who had mild COVID-19 (a few samples of this study predate the infection). Cell type and time point are not known. CDR3s include the opening cysteine and the closing phenylalanine or tryptophan.

j_gene: TRBJ2-2; v_gene: TRBV24-1; CDR3aa: CATSDLQGNTGELFF
j_gene: TRBJ1-2; v_gene: TRBV19; CDR3aa: CASQTQGSYGYTF
j_gene: TRBJ1-3; v_gene: TRBV7-9; CDR3aa: CASSLSSAVSSGNTIYF
j_gene: TRBJ1-3; v_gene: TRBV9; CDR3aa: CASSSAGTASGNTIYF
j_gene: TRBJ1-1; v_gene: TRBV11-3; CDR3aa: CASSFDGRGGDTEAFF
j_gene: TRBJ2-1; v_gene: TRBV7-3; CDR3aa: CASSPDRATYNEQFF
j_gene: TRBJ2-1; v_gene: TRBV27; CDR3aa: CASSFRGGGGRNEQFF
j_gene: TRBJ2-7; v_gene: TRBV24-1; CDR3aa: CDTSDSGQGAGNEQYF
j_gene: TRBJ2-7; v_gene: TRBV4-3; CDR3aa: CASSQGQGLGYEQYF
j_gene: TRBJ1-1; v_gene: TRBV5-6; CDR3aa: CASSFGPANTEAFF
j_gene: TRBJ2-7; v_gene: TRBV12-3/TRBV12-4; CDR3aa: CASSLAELAGPPGDF
j_gene: TRBJ1-1; v_gene: TRBV11-2; CDR3aa: CASSLEFGRLLSGTEAFF
j_gene: TRBJ2-2; v_gene: TRBV7-2; CDR3aa: CASSVIARAGGRITGELFF
j_gene: TRBJ2-7; v_gene: TRBV2; CDR3aa: CASSEVGSPYEQYF
j_gene: TRBJ2-1; v_gene: TRBV7-8; CDR3aa: CASNKKRLAGNTYNEQFF
j_gene: TRBJ1-2; v_gene: TRBV4-3; CDR3aa: CASSQYQGNLNYGYTF